This T cell receptor beta chain was sequenced for a study of blood T cell repertoires in COVID-19. Clones were sequenced by immunoSEQ multiplex PCR, and TCRdb holds only the in-frame ones, with some missing. Altogether under 450,000 clones are present, more than 65% being singletons, with the ten largest covering about 1.2%. The receptor was derived from a human donor with acute or convalescent COVID-19. The donor label of this sample is uncertain. The sample was peripheral blood.

The CDR3 DNA follows: TGTGCCAGCTCATCCGACAGGGTTGGATCACCCCTCCACTTT. It is translated as CASSSDRVGSPLHF. The chain recombines TRBV18 with TRBJ1-6, with 7 nucleotides matching TRBD1. Germline trimming cut 5 bases from V and 10 bases from J; bases unmatched to any gene: 8. The length of the CDR3 is 14 residues. In germline, CDR1 is KGHSH, CDR2 LQKENI.